This T cell receptor (beta chain) came from a study of cytomegalovirus exposure and HLA in healthy donors. PCR primers comprised 60 Vbeta and 13 Jbeta primers. Sequenced by immunoSEQ multiplex PCR; TCRdb stores in-frame clones only, minus some. The profile covers under 300,000 clones, with 80% to 90% appearing a single time and 3% to 4% taken by the ten largest. Germline CDR1 and CDR2: MNHNS and SASEGT. CDR3 length: 15 amino acids. V lost 5 bases and J lost 4; bases outside the gene matches: 8. Sequenced: PBMCs. V is TRBV6-1 and J is TRBJ2-3; TRBD2 agrees at 8 bases. This TCR was recovered from a man aged 35 to 55 in good health and CMV-seropositive. Here the CDR3 reads CASSPRGGAPDTQYF. CDR3 DNA sequence: TGTGCCAGCAGTCCCCGGGGGGGGGCCCCAGATACGCAGTATTTT.